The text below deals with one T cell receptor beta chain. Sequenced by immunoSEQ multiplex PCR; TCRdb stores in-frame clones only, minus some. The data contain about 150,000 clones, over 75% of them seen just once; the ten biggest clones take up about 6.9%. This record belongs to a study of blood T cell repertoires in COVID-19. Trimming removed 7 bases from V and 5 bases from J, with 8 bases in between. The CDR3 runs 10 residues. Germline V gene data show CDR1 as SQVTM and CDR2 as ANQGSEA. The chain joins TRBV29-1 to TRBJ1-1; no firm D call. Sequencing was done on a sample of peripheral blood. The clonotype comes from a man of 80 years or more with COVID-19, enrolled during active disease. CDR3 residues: CSAAKTEAFF. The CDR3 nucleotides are TGCAGCGCCGCTAAGACTGAAGCTTTCTTT.